Presented here are 5 T cell receptor beta chains from one specimen sequenced in a study of glioma-infiltrating T cells. Amplification of TCR alpha and beta CDR3 regions from RNA used iRepertoire nested multiplex PCR. From the multiplex PCR reads, TCRdb called clonotypes with MiXCR, one entry per CDR3 protein. The sample shows roughly 100,000 distinct CDR3 sequences, about 28% of them seen only once. The sample comprised glioma tissue, nonneoplastic brain tissue, or PBMCs (not recorded which). These receptors were collected from a human donor with low-grade glioma or glioblastoma, undergoing nonglioma brain surgery, or in good health (not recorded which).

This clonotype was observed a handful of times. V and J are TRBV7-9 and TRBJ1-3; D not resolved. The germline V gene encodes CDR1 SEHNR and CDR2 FQNEAQ (reference sequence). V was shortened by 1 base and J by 7 bases, with 11 bases between the two germline ends. This CDR3 region has 14 residues. The CDR3 spells CASSLGPPANTIYF. The CDR3 DNA follows: TGTGCCAGCAGCTTAGGACCCCCAGCGAACACCATATATTTT.

This clonotype was found a few times. The rearrangement links TRBV12-3 or TRBV12-4 to TRBJ1-1, with D possibly TRBD1 on 5 matching bases. V lost 3 bases and J 7 bases, leaving 9 bases between the germline ends. This CDR3 has 12 amino acids. CDR3 DNA: TGTGCCAGCAGTTTTCTGGGGGATGAAGCTTTCTTT. Protein: CASSFLGDEAFF.

This clonotype appeared a few times. V usage is TRBV7-2 and J usage is TRBJ2-5; TRBD1 might be the D (6 bases). Germline V gives CDR1 SGHTA, CDR2 FQGNSA. The CDR3 is 13 amino acids. The germline V and J ends were trimmed by 6 bases and 3 bases, with 11 bases remaining between them. DNA for the CDR3: TGTGCCAGCAGAGGGGGATCAGAAGAGACCCAGTACTTC. Residues: CASRGGSEETQYF.

The V call is TRBV10-3, the J call TRBJ1-1, with 8 bases identical to TRBD1. Germline assignment: CDR1 ENHRY and CDR2 SYGVKD. The ends lost 2 bases at V and 2 bases at J; junction bases unmatched: 1. This CDR3 region has 14 residues. The CDR3 is CAISEQGANTEAFF. The CDR3 DNA reads TGTGCCATCAGTGAGCAGGGGGCTAACACTGAAGCTTTCTTT.

This clonotype was recorded many times. V usage is TRBV20-1 and J usage is TRBJ2-7, with a tentative D call TRBD2 (7 bases). CDR3 length: 13 amino acids. Germline CDR1 DFQATT, CDR2 SNEGSKA (reference sequence). V was shortened by 3 bases and J by 6 bases, with 15 bases between the two germline ends. The CDR3 is CSASDGGAIEQYF. DNA of the CDR3: TGCAGTGCTAGTGATGGGGGGGCTATCGAGCAGTACTTC.